The TCR beta chain described here comes from a study of vaccination effects on CD4 cells after COVID-19. Study in general: The vaccine given was either BNT162b2 or mRNA-1273, in two doses. General observations from the study: Healthy vaccinees' vaccine-induced clones included only 1 of 255 that recognized common cold coronaviruses.

Assay: immunoSEQ multiplex PCR; the TCRdb copy retains only in-frame clones and omits some. The sample has nearly 35,000 clones; around 73% are singletons. V was clipped by 5 bases and J by 3 bases; unmatched bases: 8. This CDR3 region has 16 residues. Germline CDR1 and CDR2: SGHVS and FNYEAQ. As regards this clone: Its antigen is as yet unknown.

Before any sequencing was done, the ViraFEST assay used viral peptide pools to expand antigen-specific CD4+ T cells. CD4+ T cells were isolated after about nine days of culture. Vaccine recipients had no previous SARS-CoV-2 infection; their nucleocapsid antibodies were negative. Both day 3 and day 7 saw half the medium replaced with IL-2 medium. Here the sequenced sample was CD4+ T cells from PBMCs cultured with HCoV-OC43 spike peptides, taken before COVID-19 vaccination. The subset here: HCoV-OC43 spike overlapping peptide pool stimulation. The rearrangement uses TRBV7-6 and TRBJ2-1; 9 bases map to TRBD2. The clonotype originates from a human donor who received a COVID-19 vaccine. The CDR3 nucleotides read TGTGCCAGCAGCCTAGGAGCGGGGGGAGTCTACAATGAGCAGTTCTTC. Its translation: CASSLGAGGVYNEQFF.